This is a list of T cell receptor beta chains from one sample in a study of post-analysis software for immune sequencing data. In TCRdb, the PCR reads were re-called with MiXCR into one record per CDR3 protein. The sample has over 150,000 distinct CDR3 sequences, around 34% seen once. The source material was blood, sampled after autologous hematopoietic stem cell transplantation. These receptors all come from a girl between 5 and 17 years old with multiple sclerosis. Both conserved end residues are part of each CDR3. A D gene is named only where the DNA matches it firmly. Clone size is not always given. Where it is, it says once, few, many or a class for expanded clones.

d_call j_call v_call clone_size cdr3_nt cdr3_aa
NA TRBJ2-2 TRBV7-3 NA TGTGCCAGCAGCTTTATAGGATCCACCGGGGAGCTGTTTTTT CASSFIGSTGELFF
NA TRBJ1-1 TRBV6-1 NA TGTGCCAGCAGTGCGTCGGAGAACACTGAAGCTTTCTTT CASSASENTEAFF
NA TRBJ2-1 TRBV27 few TGTGCCAGCAGTTCGCCAGGGAGTCCCTACAATGAGCAGTTCTTC CASSSPGSPYNEQFF
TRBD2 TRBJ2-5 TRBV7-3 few TGTGCCAGCAGCCGGGGACTAGCGGGAGCCCAAGAGACCCAGTACTTC CASSRGLAGAQETQYF
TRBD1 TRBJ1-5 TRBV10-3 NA TGTGCCATCAGTGAGAGGGACAGGGCCGACCAACAGCCCCAGCATTTT CAISERDRADQQPQHF
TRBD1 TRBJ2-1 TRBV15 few TGTGCCACCAGCAGGACGGGACAGGGGTACAATGAGCAGTTCTTC CATSRTGQGYNEQFF
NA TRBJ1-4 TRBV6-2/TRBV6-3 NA TGTGCCAGCAGCTACGACAGCGAGAATGAAAAACTGTTTTTT CASSYDSENEKLFF
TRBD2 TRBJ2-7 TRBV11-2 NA TGTGCCAGCAGCTCGAGCGGGGGCTCAAGGTCCTACGAGCAGTACTTC CASSSSGGSRSYEQYF
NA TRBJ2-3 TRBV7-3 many TGTGCCAGCAGCTCAGGAGATACCACAGATACGCAGTATTTT CASSSGDTTDTQYF
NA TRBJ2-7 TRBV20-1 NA TGCAGTGCTAGAGCCCTCCTAGAGAGGGAGGGGGCCTACGAGCAGTACTTC CSARALLEREGAYEQYF
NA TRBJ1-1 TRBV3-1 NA TGTGCCAGCAGCCAAAAAAGTAACACTGAAGCTTTCTTT CASSQKSNTEAFF
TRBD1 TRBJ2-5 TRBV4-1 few TGCGCCAGCAGCAAAGGGGACAGGGATGGAGAGACCCAGTACTTC CASSKGDRDGETQYF
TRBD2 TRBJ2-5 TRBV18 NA TGTGCCAGCTCACTAGGGACTAGCGTATGGGAGACCCAGTACTTC CASSLGTSVWETQYF
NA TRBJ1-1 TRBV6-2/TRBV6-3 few TGTGCCAGCAGTTACTCACAACCCCCGAGGACTGAAGCTTTCTTT CASSYSQPPRTEAFF
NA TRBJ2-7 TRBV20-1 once TGCAGTGCTAGAGAAGACGGCTACGAGCAGTACTTC CSAREDGYEQYF
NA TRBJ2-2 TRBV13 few TGTGCCAGCAGCCACATAGACCGGGGGGAGCTGTTTTTT CASSHIDRGELFF
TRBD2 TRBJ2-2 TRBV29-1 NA TGCAGCGCCCTGGGACTAGTCGGGGAGCTGTTTTTT CSALGLVGELFF
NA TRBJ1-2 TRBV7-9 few TGTGCCAGCAGCTTAGGGGACGTGGATCTAGCTAACTATGGCTACACCTTC CASSLGDVDLANYGYTF
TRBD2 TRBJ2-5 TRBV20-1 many TGCAGTGCTAGACCTGGCGGGAGAGGAGAGACCCAGTACTTC CSARPGGRGETQYF
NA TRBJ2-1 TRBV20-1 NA TGCAGTGCGGATTCTCGAGGGGCGGAGAGCTCCTACAATGAGCAGTTCTTC CSADSRGAESSYNEQFF
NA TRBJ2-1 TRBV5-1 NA TGCGCCAGCAGCTTGGCTTCCGGGTACAATGAGCAGTTCTTC CASSLASGYNEQFF
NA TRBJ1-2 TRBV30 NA TGTGCCTGGATTCTTCCCGGACAAGGCCCCTCCAATGGCTACACCTTC CAWILPGQGPSNGYTF
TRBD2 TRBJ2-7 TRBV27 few TGTGCCAGCAGTACTAGCGGGAGCTCCTACGAGCAGTACTTC CASSTSGSSYEQYF
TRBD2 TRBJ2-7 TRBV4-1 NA TGCGCCAGCAGCCAAGCCCAACTAGCGGGATATATCTACGAGCAGTACTTC CASSQAQLAGYIYEQYF
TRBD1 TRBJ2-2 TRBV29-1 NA TGCAGCGACTCCGGGACAGGGGGCGACACCGGGGAGCTGTTTTTT CSDSGTGGDTGELFF
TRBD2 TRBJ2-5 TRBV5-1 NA TGCGCCAGCAGCTTGGCGTTGACTAGCGGGAGGAAGACCCAGTACTTC CASSLALTSGRKTQYF
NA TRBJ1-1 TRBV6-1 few TGTGCCAGCCGCAGATCCGGGGAAGTGAACACTGAAGCTTTCTTT CASRRSGEVNTEAFF
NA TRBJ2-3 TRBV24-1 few TGTGCCACCAGTGGCGGGGTCGGGTCGGATACGCAGTATTTT CATSGGVGSDTQYF
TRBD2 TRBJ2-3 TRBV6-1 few TGTGCCAGCAGTGTCTCCAGCGGGAGCGGTGTGGATACGCAGTATTTT CASSVSSGSGVDTQYF
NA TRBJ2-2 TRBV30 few TGTGCCTGGAGATCTTTTTTTACCGGGGAGCTGTTTTTT CAWRSFFTGELFF
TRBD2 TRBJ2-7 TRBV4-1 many TGCGCCAGCGCGACTAGCGCGAGCTCCTACGAGCAGTACTTC CASATSASSYEQYF
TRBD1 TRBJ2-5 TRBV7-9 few TGTGCCAGCAGCTTAGATCAGGGGGCGCGAGAGTACTTC CASSLDQGAREYF
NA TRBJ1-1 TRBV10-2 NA TGCGCCAGCATCCCTCAAGGTGAGGGCGGGAACACTGAAGCTTTCTTT CASIPQGEGGNTEAFF
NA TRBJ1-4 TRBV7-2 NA TGTGCCAGCAGCTTAGGGGGGGGCACTAATGAAAAACTGTTTTTT CASSLGGGTNEKLFF